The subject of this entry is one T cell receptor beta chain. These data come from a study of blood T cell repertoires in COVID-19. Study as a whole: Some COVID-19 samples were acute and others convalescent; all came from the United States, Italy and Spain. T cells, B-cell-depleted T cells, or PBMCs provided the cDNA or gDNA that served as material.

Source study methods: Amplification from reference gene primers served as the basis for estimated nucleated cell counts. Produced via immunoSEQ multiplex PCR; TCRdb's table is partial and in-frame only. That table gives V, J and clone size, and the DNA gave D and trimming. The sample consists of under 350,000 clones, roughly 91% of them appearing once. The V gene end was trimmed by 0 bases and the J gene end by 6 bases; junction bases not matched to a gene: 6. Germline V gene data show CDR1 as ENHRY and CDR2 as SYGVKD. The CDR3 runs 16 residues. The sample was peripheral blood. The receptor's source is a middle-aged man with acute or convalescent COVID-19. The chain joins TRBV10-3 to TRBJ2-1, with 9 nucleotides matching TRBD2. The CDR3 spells CAISESKRGDPNEQFF. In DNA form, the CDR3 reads TGTGCCATCAGTGAGTCGAAGCGGGGGGACCCCAATGAGCAGTTCTTC.